The next 24 T cell receptor beta chains were all read from a single sample in a study of cytomegalovirus exposure and HLA in healthy donors. Primers for the PCR totalled 60 Vbeta and 13 Jbeta. Sequencing used immunoSEQ multiplex PCR; TCRdb keeps in-frame clones, though not all of them. The table has 120,000 to 150,000 clones, roughly 78% seen once. Specimen: PBMCs. All receptors come from a man between 18 and 35 years old in good health and CMV-seropositive.

J is TRBJ1-4 and V is TRBV28; 12 positions match TRBD1. CDR1 is MDHEN and CDR2 is SYDVKM in the germline V gene. Trimming removed 8 bases from V and 7 bases from J; junction bases left unmatched: 14. The CDR3 is made up of 17 amino acids. CDR3 bases: TGTGCCAGCGGATCCCGGGACAGGGGGCTGGTGGGTGAAAAACTGTTTTTT. Translation: CASGSRDRGLVGEKLFF.

There are a few counts of this clone. This chain uses TRBV2 with TRBJ1-5, with 8 bases lining up with TRBD1. CDR1 and CDR2 (germline): SNHLY, FYNNEI. The length of the CDR3 is 15 residues. V was pared by 4 bases and J by 7 bases, with 9 bases of the junction left unmatched. DNA of the CDR3: TGTGCCAGCAGTGTGTCCCTGACAGGGGACCAGCCCCAGCATTTT. It encodes CASSVSLTGDQPQHF.

The chain joins TRBV5-1 to TRBJ2-5; 7 bases are a match to TRBD1. The CDR3 consists of 16 residues. J lost 1 base, V lost 3 bases, and 9 bases had no gene match. CDR1 is SGHRS, CDR2 YFSETQ, per germline. The CDR3 DNA reads TGCGCCAGCAGCTGGTGGAGGACAGGAACCCAAGAGACCCAGTACTTC. Protein sequence: CASSWWRTGTQETQYF.

The chain carries TRBV6-1 and TRBJ2-1; 10 bases map to TRBD2. Germline values: CDR1 MNHNS, CDR2 SASEGT. This CDR3 comprises 14 residues. V was pared by 3 bases and J by 7 bases, with 3 bases of the junction left unmatched. Here the CDR3 reads CASSDQGLANEQFF. For the CDR3, the DNA is TGTGCCAGCAGTGATCAGGGACTAGCGAATGAGCAGTTCTTC.

This chain connects TRBV25-1 to TRBJ2-1; the match to TRBD2 covers 12 bases. Looked up from germline, CDR1 is MGHDK and CDR2 is SYGVNS. The CDR3 runs 16 residues. After removal of 2 bases from V and 6 bases from J, the junction contained 5 bases not matched to a gene. CDR3 in amino acids: CASSEGGTSGFNEQFF. Here the CDR3 DNA reads TGTGCCAGCAGTGAAGGGGGGACTAGCGGGTTCAATGAGCAGTTCTTC.

V gene TRBV2 combines with J gene TRBJ2-7; 11 nucleotides agree with TRBD1. Germline loops: CDR1 SNHLY, CDR2 FYNNEI. CDR3 size: 14 residues. V was pared by 5 bases and J by 2 bases, with 2 bases of the junction left unmatched. The CDR3 coding sequence is TGTGCCAGCAGTAGGGGACAGGGGGCCTACGAGCAGTACTTC. Its protein product is CASSRGQGAYEQYF.

J is TRBJ1-3 and V is TRBV11-2; the match to TRBD1 covers 8 bases. V lost 3 bases, J lost 4 bases, and 8 bases stayed unmatched. The CDR3 is 16 amino acids. Germline assignment: CDR1 SGHAT and CDR2 FQNNGV. The CDR3 bases are TGTGCCAGCAGCTTTCACAGGGGGAGGGGCGGAAACACCATATATTTT. This encodes CASSFHRGRGGNTIYF.

In DNA form, the CDR3 reads TGTGCCAGTAGTCCCGGGAGTTTCTATGGCTACACCTTC. Encoded protein: CASSPGSFYGYTF. The V gene is TRBV19, the J gene TRBJ1-2; no clear D. CDR3 length equals 13 residues. Per germline, CDR1 LNHDA and CDR2 SQIVND (reference sequence). V was clipped by 5 bases and J by 4 bases, with 11 bases between them.

This chain links TRBV28 with TRBJ2-1, with D possibly being TRBD1 (5 bases). Per germline, CDR1 MDHEN and CDR2 SYDVKM. Trimming took 5 bases from V and 7 from J, leaving 12 bases between them. The CDR3 loop spans 13 amino acids. In DNA form, the CDR3 reads TGTGCCAGCAGTATGGGGCCTACAAATGAGCAGTTCTTC. It is translated as CASSMGPTNEQFF.

The J gene is TRBJ1-2, the V gene TRBV27; no clear D. From germline, CDR1 is MNHEY and CDR2 SMNVEV (reference sequence). The CDR3 runs to 13 residues. V dropped 3 bases and J dropped 8 bases, with 13 bases sitting between them. The CDR3 DNA sequence: TGTGCCAGCAGTTTGGAGGGCGGGGAAGGCTACACCTTC. Translated, it gives CASSLEGGEGYTF.

The chain employs TRBV18 and TRBJ1-1; D ambiguous. Germline V lookup: CDR1 KGHSH, CDR2 LQKENI. This CDR3 spans 14 amino acids. V dropped 1 base and J dropped 4 bases, with 10 bases sitting between them. Here the CDR3 DNA reads TGTGCCAGCTCACCACAGAACACGGGCACTGAAGCTTTCTTT. Its translation: CASSPQNTGTEAFF.

This clone was detected only once. The chain recombines TRBV5-6 with TRBJ2-2; D perhaps matches TRBD1 (6 bases). Trimming removed 2 bases at V and 6 bases at J, with 8 bases between. Germline CDR1 is SGHDT and CDR2 is YYEEEE. The CDR3 sequence is 13 residues long. CDR3 DNA: TGTGCCAGCAGCTTTGGGGGCGCCGGGGAGCTGTTTTTT. This gives the protein CASSFGGAGELFF.

CDR3 nucleotides: TGTGCCAGCAGCTCGAAGTCGCGGGAGGGCTACGAGCAGTACTTC. Its protein is CASSSKSREGYEQYF. This chain links TRBV11-2 with TRBJ2-7; 9 bases agree with TRBD2. The CDR3 covers 15 residues. Germline loops: CDR1 SGHAT, CDR2 FQNNGV. After removal of 4 bases from V and 3 bases from J, the junction contained 7 bases not matched to a gene.

The table lists this clone with a few counts. The gene calls are TRBV11-2 and TRBJ2-3; D is perhaps TRBD2 (5 bases). The CDR3 is made up of 15 amino acids. Deletions cut 6 bases from V and 0 bases from J, with 13 bases between. From germline, CDR1 is SGHAT and CDR2 FQNNGV. The CDR3: CASSRTRGSTDTQYF. Written as DNA, the CDR3 is TGTGCCAGCAGTCGTACACGGGGTAGCACAGATACGCAGTATTTT.

This clone has more than one count but fewer than ten. The CDR3 DNA sequence: TGTGCCAGCAGCCAAATAGCGGGAGTTACCAATGAGCAGTTCTTC. Protein product: CASSQIAGVTNEQFF. The rearrangement uses TRBV14 and TRBJ2-1, with TRBD2 matching over 9 bases. Germline trimming cut 2 bases from V and 6 bases from J; bases unmatched to any gene: 5. Germline CDR1 SGHDN, CDR2 FVKESK. The CDR3 is made up of 15 amino acids.

The chain uses TRBV27 and TRBJ2-2; 8 bases fit TRBD2. Germline loops: CDR1 MNHEY, CDR2 SMNVEV (reference sequence). CDR3 length equals 17 residues. Unmatched junction bases numbered 11, after V lost 3 bases and J lost 5 bases. In nucleotides, the CDR3 is TGTGCCAGCAGTTTTTACCGCCGGGGGGGGCTTACCGGGGAGCTGTTTTTT. Its translation: CASSFYRRGGLTGELFF.

This clone has only a few counts. V and J are TRBV7-2 and TRBJ2-3; TRBD2 matches 9 bases. Germline lookup yields CDR1 SGHTA and CDR2 FQGNSA. This CDR3 region has 16 residues. Trimming removed 1 base from V and 0 bases from J; junction bases left unmatched: 2. The CDR3 loop is CASSLDLAGSTDTQYF. CDR3 in DNA: TGTGCCAGCAGCTTAGATCTAGCGGGGAGCACAGATACGCAGTATTTT.

V gene TRBV7-9 combines with J gene TRBJ2-7; no clear D gene. Trimming stripped 5 bases from V and 4 bases from J, with 15 bases between. The CDR3 is made up of 14 amino acids. Germline V gene data show CDR1 as SEHNR and CDR2 as FQNEAQ (reference sequence). DNA of the CDR3: TGTGCCAGCAGCCCGATTCTCCCCGGGTACGAGCAGTACTTC. It encodes CASSPILPGYEQYF.

The chain uses TRBV6-1 and TRBJ2-1, with TRBD2 identical over 8 bases. The CDR3 is 15 residues long. Germline CDR1 and CDR2: MNHNS and SASEGT. Trimming at V came to 10 bases and at J to 8 bases, leaving 16 bases not matched to a gene. CDR3 in DNA: TGTGCCATAAGACTAGCGCCCACCCCACAAGATGAGCAGTTCTTC. Protein product: CAIRLAPTPQDEQFF.

This rearrangement joins TRBV27 to TRBJ1-2; 10 bases agree with TRBD1. Germline V CDR1 and CDR2: MNHEY, SMNVEV (reference sequence). The CDR3 length is 19 residues. V lost 0 bases and J lost 7; bases outside the gene matches: 17. This CDR3 is CASSLSSVGQGVASGGYTF. In DNA, the CDR3 is TGTGCCAGCAGTTTATCGAGTGTCGGACAGGGGGTTGCTTCGGGTGGCTACACCTTC.

The chain is built from TRBV7-3 and TRBJ2-7; a possible D gene is TRBD1 (5 bases). The CDR3 extends over 14 amino acids. Germline CDR1 reads SGHTA; CDR2 reads FQGTGA. Trimming left V 5 bases short and J 4 bases short, with 15 bases between. This chain's CDR3 is CASSPTTGPYEQYF. The CDR3, as DNA: TGTGCCAGCAGCCCCACCACAGGCCCGTACGAGCAGTACTTC.

In its sample, this clone was seen a few times. The chain is built from TRBV28 and TRBJ1-3; D possibly corresponds to TRBD1 (5 bases). This CDR3 is built from 15 residues. Germline-derived CDR1 and CDR2 are MDHEN and SYDVKM. The V end lost 7 bases, the J end lost 4 bases, and 17 bases lay between the germline ends. The CDR3 protein is CASTAGGATGNTIYF. Here the CDR3 DNA reads TGTGCCAGCACGGCAGGAGGGGCTACCGGAAACACCATATATTTT. The full variable domain, rest sourced from reference TRBV28 and TRBJ1-3, is DVKVTQSSRYLVKRTGEKVFLECVQDMDHENMFWYRQDPGLGLRLIYFSYDVKMKEKGDIPEGYSVSREKKERFSLILESASTNQTSMYLCASTAGGATGNTIYFGEGSWLTVV.

The chain recombines TRBV29-1 with TRBJ1-5; 8 bases fit TRBD1. This CDR3 is 13 amino acids long. From germline, CDR1 is SQVTM and CDR2 ANQGSEA. J lost 2 bases, V lost 5 bases, and 2 bases had no gene match. As DNA, the CDR3 is TGCAGCGTTCTGACAGGGGGCAATCAGCCCCAGCATTTT. Translating it yields CSVLTGGNQPQHF.

The V call is TRBV10-2, the J call TRBJ2-3; the match to TRBD2 covers 10 bases. The length of the CDR3 is 14 residues. V lost 10 bases, J lost 2 bases, and 6 bases stayed unmatched. Germline assignment: CDR1 WSHSY and CDR2 SAAADI. The CDR3 loop is CATNLAGATDTQYF. The CDR3 nucleotides are TGCGCCACCAATCTAGCGGGAGCCACAGATACGCAGTATTTT.